Listed here are 23 T cell receptor beta chains from one sample, sequenced in a study of blood T cell repertoires in COVID-19. Libraries were prepared by immunoSEQ multiplex PCR; TCRdb keeps only in-frame clonotypes and omits some of them. The profile shows 150,000 to 180,000 clones, 84% of them singletons. Source material: peripheral blood. The receptors were sampled from a woman in her forties or fifties with acute or convalescent COVID-19.

The chain uses TRBV29-1 and TRBJ1-4, with TRBD1 identical over 9 bases. V shed 4 bases, J shed 2 bases, and the junction held 11 bases outside the gene matches. CDR3 length equals 17 residues. The germline gives CDR1 SQVTM, CDR2 ANQGSEA. The CDR3 region has the DNA TGCAGCGTTGGGGTGACAGGGGGGATTTGGACTAATGAAAAACTGTTTTTT. It translates to CSVGVTGGIWTNEKLFF.

This clone was detected once. The chain recombines TRBV6-2 or TRBV6-3 with TRBJ2-6, with D possibly matching TRBD1 (6 bases). The CDR3 has 17 residues. Germline V gives CDR1 MNHEY, CDR2 SVGEGT. V was trimmed by 0 bases and J by 0 bases, leaving 9 bases between them. The CDR3 loop is CASSYSTGISGANVLTF. CDR3 sequence (DNA): TGTGCCAGCAGTTACTCTACAGGGATCTCTGGGGCCAACGTCCTGACTTTC.

This clone was found once. J is TRBJ2-2 and V is TRBV9; perhaps TRBD1 as D (6 bases). From germline, CDR1 is SGDLS and CDR2 YYNGEE. The CDR3 is 15 residues long. V lost 0 bases to trimming and J lost 7 bases, with 13 bases between them. The CDR3 nucleotides are TGTGCCAGCAGCGTAGAGTTACAGGGTAGCGGGGAGCTGTTTTTT. This translates into CASSVELQGSGELFF.

This chain joins TRBV4-3 and TRBJ1-2; D is unclear. V shed 6 bases and J shed 3 bases, with 17 bases lying between them. Germline values: CDR1 LGHNA, CDR2 YSLEER. This CDR3 comprises 15 residues. This CDR3 reads CASSRVAVFDYGYTF. CDR3 sequence (DNA): TGCGCCAGCAGTCGCGTCGCCGTCTTCGACTATGGCTACACCTTC.

The chain carries TRBV4-1 and TRBJ2-2, with D uncertain. Trimming removed 4 bases at V and 4 bases at J, with 22 bases between. CDR3 length equals 18 residues. Germline lookup yields CDR1 MGHRA and CDR2 YSYEKL. As DNA, the CDR3 is TGCGCCAGCAGCCTCGAGCCGACGCGCGGCTCGCCCACCGGGGAGCTGTTTTTT. It yields the protein CASSLEPTRGSPTGELFF.

The chain has TRBV9 and TRBJ2-3; D remains unclear. The CDR3 sequence is 15 residues long. The germline CDR1 and CDR2 sequences are SGDLS and YYNGEE. The V end was cut by 1 base, the J end by 2 bases, with 11 bases between. The DNA of the CDR3 is TGTGCCAGCAGCGTATTAACCCAAGCCACAGATACGCAGTATTTT. Residues: CASSVLTQATDTQYF.

The CDR3 nucleotides read TGTGCCAGCAGCTTAGGCCCGCCGGATTCACCCCTCCACTTT. It specifies CASSLGPPDSPLHF. The genes are TRBV7-9 and TRBJ1-6; no clear D. V lost 1 base, J lost 8 bases, and 9 bases lay in between. Germline V gives CDR1 SEHNR, CDR2 FQNEAQ (reference sequence). The CDR3 has 14 residues.

This chain connects TRBV2 to TRBJ2-5; 8 nucleotides agree with TRBD1. The CDR3 covers 15 residues. The V gene's germline CDR1 is SNHLY and CDR2 FYNNEI. The J segment lost 5 bases and the V segment lost 4 bases, leaving 9 bases of the junction unmatched. CDR3 DNA: TGTGCCAGCAGTGGGCAGGGGGCTCCTCAGGAGACCCAGTACTTC. Its translation: CASSGQGAPQETQYF.

J is TRBJ1-1 and V is TRBV11-2; the match to TRBD1 covers 9 bases. CDR3 size: 13 residues. After removal of 5 bases from V and 4 bases from J, the junction contained 2 bases not matched to a gene. CDR1 is SGHAT, CDR2 FQNNGV, per germline. The CDR3 here is CASSGTGFTEAFF. DNA of the CDR3: TGTGCCAGCAGCGGGACAGGGTTCACTGAAGCTTTCTTT.

V and J are TRBV3-1 (or the pseudogene TRBV3-2) and TRBJ2-1, with D possibly matching TRBD2 (5 bases). In germline, CDR1 is LGHDT, CDR2 YNNKEL (reference sequence). V lost 0 bases and J 12 bases, leaving 9 bases between the germline ends. The CDR3 spans 12 residues. The CDR3 DNA is TGTGCCAGCAGCCAAGAGAGGGTTCGGCAGTTCTTC. Translated, it gives CASSQERVRQFF.

This chain uses TRBV29-1 with TRBJ2-4; D might be TRBD1 (5 bases). V shed 5 bases and J shed 4 bases, with 15 bases lying between them. CDR3 length equals 14 residues. Germline V gene sequence: CDR1 SQVTM, CDR2 ANQGSEA. The CDR3 sequence is CSVRQGAEKNIQYF. The CDR3 bases are TGCAGCGTTCGGCAGGGCGCAGAGAAAAACATTCAGTACTTC. Combining the CDR3 with reference TRBV29-1 and TRBJ2-4 gives the whole variable domain SAVISQKPSRDICQRGTSLTIQCQVDSQVTMMFWYRQQPGQSLTLIATANQGSEATYESGFVIDKFPISRPNLTFSTLTVSNMSPEDSSIYLCSVRQGAEKNIQYFGAGTRLSVL.

With respect to this clone: This sample also contains other DNA sequences that code for the same CDR3. The chain joins TRBV28 to TRBJ1-2; tentatively, D is TRBD1 (5 bases). CDR3 length equals 13 residues. V lost 3 bases and J lost 2, with 7 bases in between. CDR1 and CDR2 from the germline V gene are MDHEN and SYDVKM. This CDR3 reads CASSLGGNYGYTF. The CDR3 coding sequence is TGTGCCAGCAGTTTGGGGGGGAACTATGGCTACACCTTC.

The chain employs TRBV4-2 and TRBJ2-5; 11 positions match TRBD2. CDR3 length: 16 amino acids. The V gene end was trimmed by 1 base and the J gene end by 1 base; junction bases not matched to a gene: 2. The germline V gene encodes CDR1 LGHNA and CDR2 YNFKEQ. CDR3 DNA sequence: TGTGCCAGCAGCCAAGGACTAGCGGGGATCCAAGAGACCCAGTACTTC. Protein: CASSQGLAGIQETQYF.

Written as DNA, the CDR3 is TGTGCCTGGAGTCAGACAGGGGGGGGGAGCAATCAGCCCCAGCATTTT. Encoded protein: CAWSQTGGGSNQPQHF. This sequence joins TRBV30 and TRBJ1-5; 9 nucleotides agree with TRBD1. Trimming took 2 bases from V and 1 from J; bases not matched to a gene: 6. CDR1 and CDR2 from the germline V gene are GTSNPN and SVGIG (reference sequence). The CDR3 totals 16 residues.

This chain links TRBV6-5 with TRBJ1-1, with a possible D match to TRBD1 (5 bases). CDR1 is MNHEY, CDR2 SVGAGI, per germline. The CDR3 contains 11 residues. The germline V and J ends were trimmed by 9 bases and 3 bases, with 8 bases remaining between them. This chain's CDR3 is CARSRDTEAFF. Here the CDR3 DNA reads TGTGCCAGGAGCAGGGACACTGAAGCTTTCTTT.

The J gene is TRBJ1-1, the V gene TRBV12-3 or TRBV12-4; 9 bases map to TRBD1. CDR3 size: 13 residues. The V and J ends lost 4 bases and 8 bases, in that order; junction bases with no gene match: 5. The CDR3 here is CASSWKDRGEAFF. The CDR3 DNA reads as TGTGCCAGCAGTTGGAAGGACAGGGGAGAAGCTTTCTTT.

The V gene is TRBV6-5, the J gene TRBJ2-5; TRBD2 agrees at 7 bases. The ends lost 0 bases at V and 5 bases at J; junction bases unmatched: 3. CDR1 is MNHEY, CDR2 SVGAGI, per germline. The CDR3 consists of 14 residues. CDR3 DNA: TGTGCCAGCAGTTACTCGGGGGGGACGGAGACCCAGTACTTC. Its protein product is CASSYSGGTETQYF.

This clone was counted between two and nine times. The genes are TRBV9 and TRBJ2-7, with D possibly being TRBD1 (7 bases). V lost 4 bases and J lost 1, with 18 bases in between. The CDR3 length is 16 residues. Germline V gene sequence: CDR1 SGDLS, CDR2 YYNGEE. CDR3: CASSQAGQGGSYEQYF. In DNA form, the CDR3 reads TGTGCCAGCAGCCAGGCGGGGCAGGGGGGATCCTACGAGCAGTACTTC.

This rearrangement joins TRBV28 to TRBJ1-1, with 9 bases identical to TRBD1. The CDR3 runs to 14 residues. Trimming at V came to 6 bases and at J to 4 bases, leaving 6 bases not matched to a gene. Germline V gene data show CDR1 as MDHEN and CDR2 as SYDVKM. Here the CDR3 DNA reads TGTGCCAGCAGGGCCGGGACAGGGATCACTGAAGCTTTCTTT. It yields the protein CASRAGTGITEAFF. Together with reference TRBV28 and TRBJ1-1, the CDR3 gives the full variable domain: DVKVTQSSRYLVKRTGEKVFLECVQDMDHENMFWYRQDPGLGLRLIYFSYDVKMKEKGDIPEGYSVSREKKERFSLILESASTNQTSMYLCASRAGTGITEAFFGQGTRLTVV.

The CDR3 protein is CASSLAGLAGLKTQYF. For the CDR3, the DNA is TGCGCCAGCAGCTTGGCGGGACTAGCGGGGCTCAAGACCCAGTACTTC. The chain couples TRBV5-1 to TRBJ2-5; 13 bases line up with TRBD2. The ends lost 0 bases at V and 6 bases at J; junction bases unmatched: 5. The CDR3 extends over 16 amino acids. Germline CDR1 SGHRS, CDR2 YFSETQ.

This chain links TRBV30 with TRBJ1-1; D unclear. With 8 bases removed from V and 1 base from J, the gap between germline ends came to 8 bases. This CDR3 has 11 amino acids. The germline gives CDR1 GTSNPN, CDR2 SVGIG (reference sequence). CDR3 DNA sequence: TGTGCCGGCCGACAGAACACTGAAGCTTTCTTT. This translates into CAGRQNTEAFF. The entire variable domain, with the rest obtained from reference TRBV30 and TRBJ1-1, is as follows: SQTIHQWPATLVQPVGSPLSLECTVEGTSNPNLYWYRQAAGRGLQLLFYSVGIGQISSEVPQNLSASRPQDRQFILSSKKLLLSDSGFYLCAGRQNTEAFFGQGTRLTVV.

This clone came up once. V gene TRBV27 combines with J gene TRBJ2-7; 11 positions agree with TRBD1. V dropped 5 bases and J dropped 2; count of bases not matched to a gene: 5. The CDR3 length is 15 residues. Germline assignment: CDR1 MNHEY and CDR2 SMNVEV (reference sequence). In DNA form, the CDR3 reads TGTGCCAGCAGTAGGACAGGGGGCCGGGCCTACGAGCAGTACTTC. Its protein product is CASSRTGGRAYEQYF.

This sequence joins TRBV21-1 and TRBJ2-1; the D segment call TRBD2 is taken from the table without a DNA check. TRBV21-1 is flagged as a pseudogene. This CDR3 is built from 18 residues. CDR3 nucleotides: TGTGCCAGCAGCAAATCGACGCTAGCGCCTAGCTCCTACAATGAGCAGTTCTTC. It encodes CASSKSTLAPSSYNEQFF.